This T cell receptor (beta chain) stems from a study of T cell responses to AZD1222 COVID-19 vaccine. In the study overall: Both about-4-week and about-12-week second-dose recipients were combined.

This clone was seen a single time. The antigen is unknown. Overall study results and limits: At study baseline, merely more than 5 AZD1222 recipients were seropositive. Most donors were white British, females outnumbered males, and clonal diversity was possibly underestimated. Spike-specific TCR depth and breadth grew after two AZD1222 doses.

This table comes from immunoSEQ multiplex PCR, and its TCRdb copy is limited to in-frame clones, with some not included. The sample yields under 140,000 clones, 88% seen once. Germline assignment: CDR1 SGHRS and CDR2 YFSETQ. The CDR3 runs 17 residues. With 4 bases clipped from V and 1 base from J, the junction kept 9 bases outside the gene matches. The chain uses TRBV5-1 and TRBJ2-3, with 10 bases identical to TRBD1. Sequenced material: peripheral blood, taken on day 0 of AZD1222 vaccination. This receptor was obtained from an adult in good health. CDR3 loop: CASSTGQGSTRTDTQYF. The CDR3 nucleotides are TGCGCCAGCAGCACGGGACAGGGGTCCACCCGCACAGATACGCAGTATTTT.